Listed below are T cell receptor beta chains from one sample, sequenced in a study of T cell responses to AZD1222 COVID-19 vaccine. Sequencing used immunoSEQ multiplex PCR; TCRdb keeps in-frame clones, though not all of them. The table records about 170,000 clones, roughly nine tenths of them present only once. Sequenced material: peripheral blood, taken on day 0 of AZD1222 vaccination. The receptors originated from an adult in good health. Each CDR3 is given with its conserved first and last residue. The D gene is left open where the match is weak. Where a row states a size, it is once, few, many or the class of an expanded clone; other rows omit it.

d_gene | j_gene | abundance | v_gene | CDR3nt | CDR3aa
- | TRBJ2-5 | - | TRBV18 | TGTGCCAGCTCACCTATCAGGGTAGACGGAGAGACCCAGTACTTC | CASSPIRVDGETQYF
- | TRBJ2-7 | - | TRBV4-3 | TGCGCCAGCAGCCACTCCCGGGACATCGGCGAGCAGTACTTC | CASSHSRDIGEQYF
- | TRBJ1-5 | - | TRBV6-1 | TGTGCCAGCAGTGAGCTGGGGAGGCACAATCAGCCCCAGCATTTT | CASSELGRHNQPQHF
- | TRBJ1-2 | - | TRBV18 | TGTGCCAGCTCAGCCTGGACAGCTGATAACTATGGCTACACCTTC | CASSAWTADNYGYTF
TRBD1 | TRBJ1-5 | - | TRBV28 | TGTGCCACTCACAGGGCAGGGGGGAGCAATCAGCCCCAGCATTTT | CATHRAGGSNQPQHF
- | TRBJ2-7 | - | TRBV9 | TGTGCCAGCAGCGCTGAAGGGGCCTACGAGCAGTACTTC | CASSAEGAYEQYF
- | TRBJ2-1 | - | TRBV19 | TGTGCCAGTAGTATAGGGACCCTACTAAAAAATGAGCAGTTCTTC | CASSIGTLLKNEQFF
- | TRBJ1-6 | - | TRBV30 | TGTGCCTGGGGGGGGTCAGGGCATTCACCCCTCCACTTT | CAWGGSGHSPLHF
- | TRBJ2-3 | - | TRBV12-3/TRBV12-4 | TGTGCCAGCAGTTATCCTCGCACAGATACGCAGTATTTT | CASSYPRTDTQYF
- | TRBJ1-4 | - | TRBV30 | TGTGCCTTGTCGGGTCGCAGGAATGAAAAACTGTTTTTT | CALSGRRNEKLFF
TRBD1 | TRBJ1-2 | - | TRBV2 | TGTGCCAGCAGGTTATTGAGGACAGGGGGGTTTGGCTACACCTTC | CASRLLRTGGFGYTF
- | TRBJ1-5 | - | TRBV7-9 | TGTGCCAGCAGCTTAGGACATCCCAATCAGCCCCAGCATTTT | CASSLGHPNQPQHF
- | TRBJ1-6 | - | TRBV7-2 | TGTGCCAGCAGCTTGAGTCAGAGAAATTCACCCCTCCACTTT | CASSLSQRNSPLHF
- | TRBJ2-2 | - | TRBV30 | TGTGCCTGTGGCTCGAACACCGGGGAGCTGTTTTTT | CACGSNTGELFF
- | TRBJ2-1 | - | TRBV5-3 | TGTGCCAGAAGTTCTAGAAAGGACAATGAGCAGTTCTTC | CARSSRKDNEQFF
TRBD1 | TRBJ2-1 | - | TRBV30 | TGTGCCTGGTCACCGGGACAGGCCTATGTGGGGGAGCAGTTCTTC | CAWSPGQAYVGEQFF
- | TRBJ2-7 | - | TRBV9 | TGTGCCAGCAGCGTAGGGTCAGAGGGGGGCGTCGAGCAGTACTTC | CASSVGSEGGVEQYF
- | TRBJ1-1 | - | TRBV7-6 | TGTGCCAGCAGCGCAGGGAGTTGGAACACTGAAGCTTTCTTT | CASSAGSWNTEAFF
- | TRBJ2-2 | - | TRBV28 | TGTGCCAGCAGTTTGAGGGGTGTTAGCGGGGAGCTGTTTTTT | CASSLRGVSGELFF
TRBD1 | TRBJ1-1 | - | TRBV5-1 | TGCGCCAGCAGCTCCGGACAGGGAATGACTGAAGCTTTCTTT | CASSSGQGMTEAFF
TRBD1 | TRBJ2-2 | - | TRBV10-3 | TGTGCCATCCAAGGGACAGGGAACACCGGGGAGCTGTTTTTT | CAIQGTGNTGELFF
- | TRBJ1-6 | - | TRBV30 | TGTGCCTGGGGGGCACAGGGTCCCAATTCACCCCTCCACTTT | CAWGAQGPNSPLHF
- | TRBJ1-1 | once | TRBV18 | TGTGCCAGCTCACCATGGGACATAAACACTGAAGCTTTCTTT | CASSPWDINTEAFF
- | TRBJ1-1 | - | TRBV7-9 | TGTGCCAGCAGCTTAACGGGACGGGGCACCACTGAAGCTTTCTTT | CASSLTGRGTTEAFF
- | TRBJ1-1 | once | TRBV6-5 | TGTGCCAGCAGTACAGGGTGGGACACTGAAGCTTTCTTT | CASSTGWDTEAFF
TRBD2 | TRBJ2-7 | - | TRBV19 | TGTGCCAGTACTCGGGCTAGCGGGAGCTCCTACGAGCAGTACTTC | CASTRASGSSYEQYF
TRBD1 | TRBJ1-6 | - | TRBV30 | TGTGCCTGGAGTGAGGACAGGTCACCCCTCCACTTT | CAWSEDRSPLHF
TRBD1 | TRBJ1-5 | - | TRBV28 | TGTGCCAGCAGCGGGACAGTCCGTCAGCCCCAGCATTTT | CASSGTVRQPQHF
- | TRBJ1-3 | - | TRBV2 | TGTGCCAGCAGTGAGCGTCCTAACTCCTCTGGAAACACCATATATTTT | CASSERPNSSGNTIYF
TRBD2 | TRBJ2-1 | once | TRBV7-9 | TGTGCCAGCAGCTTAGCGGCTAGCGGGAGTATCCATGAGCAGTTCTTC | CASSLAASGSIHEQFF
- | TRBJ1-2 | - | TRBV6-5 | TGTGCCAGCAGCTTAGACGGTTGGCAAGGCTACACCTTC | CASSLDGWQGYTF
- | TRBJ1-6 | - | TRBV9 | TGTGCCAGCAGCGTAGAGTCGGATTCACCCCTCCACTTT | CASSVESDSPLHF
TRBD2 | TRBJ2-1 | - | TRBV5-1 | TGCGCCAGCAGCCAGCTAGCGGGGGCCTACAATGAGCAGTTCTTC | CASSQLAGAYNEQFF
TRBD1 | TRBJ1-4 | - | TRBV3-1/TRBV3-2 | TGTGCCAGCAGCCCGGGACAGGGGATGAATGAAAAACTGTTTTTT | CASSPGQGMNEKLFF
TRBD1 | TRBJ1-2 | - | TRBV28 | TGTGCCAGCAGTCTCGGATCAGGGGGCGGCTATGGCTACACCTTC | CASSLGSGGGYGYTF
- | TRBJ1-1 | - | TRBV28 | TGTGCCAGCGGACAGTTCTTAAGAGAAGCTTTCTTT | CASGQFLREAFF
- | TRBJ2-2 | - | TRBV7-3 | TGTGCCAGCAGCTTAAAGATCGCAGGCTACACCGGGGAGCTGTTTTTT | CASSLKIAGYTGELFF